Shown below are 18 T cell receptor beta chains from a single sample sequenced in a study of shared clonotypes between healthy human individuals. The table came from immunoSEQ multiplex PCR; TCRdb's copy has only in-frame clones and leaves some out. The sample gives about 1 million clones, about 74% of which show up once; approximately 1.5% is in the top ten. Sample: memory CD4+ T cells sorted from blood. Subset of the sample: CD45RA-negative fraction. Receptors originate from a man between 18 and 35 years old in good health.

This clone occurred once. The chain combines TRBV7-9 with TRBJ1-5; 9 bases fit TRBD1. This CDR3 has 16 residues. Trimming at V came to 5 bases and at J to 4 bases, leaving 9 bases not matched to a gene. Per germline, CDR1 SEHNR and CDR2 FQNEAQ (reference sequence). In DNA form, the CDR3 reads TGTGCCAGCAGCACGACAGGGGGTACGGGGAATCAGCCCCAGCATTTT. Translation gives CASSTTGGTGNQPQHF. Full variable domain (missing parts from reference TRBV7-9 and TRBJ1-5): DTGVSQNPRHKITKRGQNVTFRCDPISEHNRLYWYRQTLGQGPEFLTYFQNEAQLEKSRLLSDRFSAERPKGSFSTLEIQRTEQGDSAMYLCASSTTGGTGNQPQHFGDGTRLSIL.

J is TRBJ1-3 and V is TRBV2; no definite D call. Germline CDR1 is SNHLY and CDR2 is FYNNEI. The CDR3 sequence is 12 residues long. Trimming shortened V by 8 bases and J by 1 base, and 6 bases separated the two germline ends. The CDR3 coding sequence is TGTGCCAGCTGCGTTTCTGGAAACACCATATATTTT. Its translation is CASCVSGNTIYF. The whole variable domain, filled in from reference TRBV2 and TRBJ1-3, reads EPEVTQTPSHQVTQMGQEVILRCVPISNHLYFYWYRQILGQKVEFLVSFYNNEISEKSEIFDDQFSVERPDGSNFTLKIRSTKLEDSAMYFCASCVSGNTIYFGEGSWLTVV.

V is TRBV2 and J is TRBJ2-5; 9 positions agree with TRBD2. The CDR3 consists of 16 residues. Germline trimming cut 2 bases from V and 2 bases from J; bases unmatched to any gene: 6. CDR1 SNHLY and CDR2 FYNNEI come from the germline V gene. DNA for the CDR3: TGTGCCAGCAGTGAACGCGGACTAGCGAAACAAGAGACCCAGTACTTC. Translated: CASSERGLAKQETQYF. Combining the CDR3 with reference TRBV2 and TRBJ2-5 gives the whole variable domain EPEVTQTPSHQVTQMGQEVILRCVPISNHLYFYWYRQILGQKVEFLVSFYNNEISEKSEIFDDQFSVERPDGSNFTLKIRSTKLEDSAMYFCASSERGLAKQETQYFGPGTRLLVL.

This chain connects TRBV7-2 to TRBJ1-4, with D unresolved. Germline V gives CDR1 SGHTA, CDR2 FQGNSA. CDR3 length: 16 amino acids. Trimming pared 4 bases from V and 6 bases from J, leaving 18 bases between. CDR3 sequence: CASSSRFAAGDEKLFF. CDR3 sequence (DNA): TGTGCCAGCAGCTCTAGGTTTGCGGCAGGCGATGAAAAACTGTTTTTT.

The chain combines TRBV7-2 with TRBJ2-5; D is ambiguous. The germline V gene has CDR1 SGHTA and CDR2 FQGNSA. CDR3 size: 14 residues. V was clipped by 5 bases and J by 6 bases, with 16 bases between them. The CDR3 coding sequence is TGTGCCAGCAGCCCACGACTGAACGGAAAGACCCAGTACTTC. Protein product: CASSPRLNGKTQYF.

The chain has TRBV9 and TRBJ2-5; 8 nucleotides agree with TRBD2. Germline trimming cut 0 bases from V and 1 base from J; bases unmatched to any gene: 2. The CDR3 extends over 15 amino acids. Germline CDR1 is SGDLS and CDR2 is YYNGEE. The CDR3 DNA is TGTGCCAGCAGCGTAGGCGGGAGGAGCCAAGAGACCCAGTACTTC. It specifies CASSVGGRSQETQYF.

This rearrangement joins TRBV7-9 to TRBJ2-1; 9 bases are shared with TRBD2. The CDR3 sequence is 19 residues long. Germline values: CDR1 SEHNR, CDR2 FQNEAQ (reference sequence). With V trimmed by 4 bases and J by 6 bases, 19 bases remained unmatched. This CDR3 is CASSSPGGVVAGVVNEQFF. CDR3 in DNA: TGTGCCAGCAGCTCCCCCGGAGGGGTGGTAGCGGGAGTAGTCAATGAGCAGTTCTTC.

This rearrangement joins TRBV30 to TRBJ1-2, with a possible D match to TRBD1 (6 bases). The ends were cut back, 5 bases at V and 2 bases at J, with 12 bases in the middle. Germline V gene sequence: CDR1 GTSNPN, CDR2 SVGIG (reference sequence). The length of the CDR3 is 13 residues. The CDR3 DNA sequence: TGTGCCTGGTCGCGGACAGAGAACTATGGCTACACCTTC. Residues: CAWSRTENYGYTF.

This chain connects TRBV2 to TRBJ1-6; D is unclear. CDR3 length equals 16 residues. Germline assignment: CDR1 SNHLY and CDR2 FYNNEI. The V gene lost 5 bases and the J gene lost 5 bases, with 16 bases spanning the gap. In DNA form, the CDR3 reads TGTGCCAGCAGTAGAGACGGCGGCAGAAATAATTCACCCCTCCACTTT. It codes for CASSRDGGRNNSPLHF.

This clone was counted at least ten times. The chain carries TRBV30 and TRBJ2-3; unclear D gene. Between the trimmed V and J ends, which lost 4 bases and 2 bases, there was a span of 7 bases. The CDR3 is made up of 12 amino acids. Germline V gives CDR1 GTSNPN, CDR2 SVGIG (reference sequence). CDR3: CAWTRLTDTQYF. The CDR3 nucleotides read TGTGCCTGGACGCGTCTCACAGATACGCAGTATTTT. Looking up the rest from reference TRBV30 and TRBJ2-3 gives the full variable domain: SQTIHQWPATLVQPVGSPLSLECTVEGTSNPNLYWYRQAAGRGLQLLFYSVGIGQISSEVPQNLSASRPQDRQFILSSKKLLLSDSGFYLCAWTRLTDTQYFGPGTRLTVL.

The chain couples TRBV7-6 to TRBJ2-7; 8 nucleotides agree with TRBD2. The CDR3 spans 15 residues. The V gene end was trimmed by 4 bases and the J gene end by 2 bases; junction bases not matched to a gene: 7. CDR1 and CDR2 (germline): SGHVS, FNYEAQ. CDR3 nucleotides: TGTGCCAGCAGCTCGCCCACTAGCGGAACCTACGAGCAGTACTTC. As protein: CASSSPTSGTYEQYF.

The genes are TRBV29-1 and TRBJ2-7; D is ambiguous. CDR1 and CDR2 (germline): SQVTM, ANQGSEA. V shed 5 bases and J shed 0 bases, with 5 bases lying between them. This CDR3 region has 11 residues. The chain's CDR3 is CSVSNSYEQYF. CDR3 in DNA: TGCAGCGTTTCTAACTCCTACGAGCAGTACTTC.

The genes are TRBV28 and TRBJ1-4, with TRBD1 matching 8 bases. CDR1 and CDR2 (germline): MDHEN, SYDVKM. V lost 5 bases, J lost 5 bases, and 4 bases stayed unmatched. This CDR3 region has 14 residues. This CDR3 is CASSQGALNEKLFF. As DNA, the CDR3 is TGTGCCAGCAGTCAGGGGGCCTTAAATGAAAAACTGTTTTTT.

The J gene is TRBJ2-1, the V gene TRBV7-2, with 9 bases identical to TRBD1. With V trimmed by 1 base and J by 10 bases, 8 bases remained unmatched. The CDR3 totals 15 residues. Germline-derived CDR1 and CDR2 are SGHTA and FQGNSA. The CDR3 sequence is CASSLDGTGNREQFF. DNA of the CDR3: TGTGCCAGCAGCTTAGATGGGACAGGGAATCGCGAGCAGTTCTTC.

This chain joins TRBV19 and TRBJ2-3, with D unclear. Germline CDR1 reads LNHDA; CDR2 reads SQIVND (reference sequence). The length of the CDR3 is 19 residues. V gave up 2 bases and J gave up 1 base, with 22 bases separating them. The DNA for the CDR3 is TGTGCCAGTAGTATATTCTTCTCTTTTGGTCTGTCGGGCACAGATACGCAGTATTTT. Amino acids: CASSIFFSFGLSGTDTQYF. The whole variable domain, filled in from reference TRBV19 and TRBJ2-3, reads DGGITQSPKYLFRKEGQNVTLSCEQNLNHDAMYWYRQDPGQGLRLIYYSQIVNDFQKGDIAEGYSVSREKKESFPLTVTSAQKNPTAFYLCASSIFFSFGLSGTDTQYFGPGTRLTVL.

This clone has a count of ten or more. The chain is built from TRBV7-6 and TRBJ2-5, with D perhaps matching TRBD1 or TRBD2 (6 bases each). Per germline, CDR1 SGHVS and CDR2 FNYEAQ. Trimming shortened V by 1 base and J by 4 bases, and 16 bases separated the two germline ends. The CDR3 totals 16 residues. The DNA for the CDR3 is TGTGCCAGCAGCTTAGGAGGGGGGCGCGGGCGAGAGACCCAGTACTTC. Translating gives CASSLGGGRGRETQYF. The variable domain in full, with the rest retrieved from reference TRBV7-6 and TRBJ2-5, is GAGVSQSPRYKVTKRGQDVALRCDPISGHVSLYWYRQALGQGPEFLTYFNYEAQQDKSGLPNDRFSAERPEGSISTLTIQRTEQRDSAMYRCASSLGGGRGRETQYFGPGTRLLVL.

This clone was recorded at least ten times. The chain uses TRBV7-9 and TRBJ2-7; a possible D gene is TRBD1 (6 bases). V dropped 5 bases and J dropped 4 bases, with 15 bases sitting between them. Per germline, CDR1 SEHNR and CDR2 FQNEAQ (reference sequence). The CDR3 has 14 amino acids. This CDR3 is CASSHSQGRYEQYF. Here the CDR3 DNA reads TGTGCCAGCAGCCATTCTCAGGGGCGGTACGAGCAGTACTTC. Together with reference TRBV7-9 and TRBJ2-7, the CDR3 gives the full variable domain: DTGVSQNPRHKITKRGQNVTFRCDPISEHNRLYWYRQTLGQGPEFLTYFQNEAQLEKSRLLSDRFSAERPKGSFSTLEIQRTEQGDSAMYLCASSHSQGRYEQYFGPGTRLTVT.

This clone was recorded only once. J is TRBJ2-1 and V is TRBV19, with a weak D call TRBD1 (6 bases). Germline-derived CDR1 and CDR2 are LNHDA and SQIVND (reference sequence). The germline V and J ends were trimmed by 3 bases and 7 bases, with 10 bases remaining between them. The CDR3 length is 13 residues. Here the CDR3 DNA reads TGTGCCAGTAGTATCAACAGGGCGAATGAGCAGTTCTTC. The encoded protein is CASSINRANEQFF.